This T cell receptor (beta chain) was sequenced for a study of T cells in Graves' hyperthyroidism and ophthalmopathy. V lost 5 bases and J lost 8, with 24 bases in between. Per the germline V gene, CDR1 is MNHNS and CDR2 is SASEGT. The CDR3 consists of 16 residues. This clonotype was counted at least ten times. No antigen is known for it. The CDR3 regions of TCR beta were amplified from RNA transcripts. Researchers ran a first-round RT-PCR on the TCR CDR3 using the HTBI primer set. TCRdb recomputed calls from the multiplex PCR reads with MiXCR, one row per CDR3 protein. The sample holds 500,000 to 700,000 distinct CDR3 sequences, over 15% seen once. Overall study results and limits: Ophthalmopathy cases were set apart from stable hyperthyroidism by a 13 V-J model.

Sequenced: blood. The sequence derives from a woman aged 18-30 years with Graves' hyperthyroidism. This rearrangement joins TRBV6-1 to TRBJ1-2; tentatively, D is TRBD1 (5 bases). CDR3 coding DNA: TGTGCCAGCAGTTCACTCCTCGGGGGAATGTCTAGCGGCTACACCTTC. Protein product: CASSSLLGGMSSGYTF.